The rows below give T cell receptor beta chains drawn from one sample of a study of blood T cell repertoires in COVID-19. The repertoire was sequenced with immunoSEQ multiplex PCR; TCRdb's copy has only in-frame clones and lacks some. Of roughly 29,000 clones listed, 84% are singletons. Material for sequencing was peripheral blood. These TCRs come from a man older than 75 with active COVID-19. CDR3s include the opening cysteine and the closing phenylalanine or tryptophan. Fields, in order: V gene, clone size, D gene, J gene, CDR3 DNA, CDR3 protein. The D gene is left open where the match is weak. Clone size is given for some rows only: seen once, a few or many times, or a class if the clone is expanded.

v_call: TRBV7-2; clone_size: .; d_call: TRBD1; j_call: TRBJ1-1; cdr3_nt: TGTGCCAGCAGCTGGGACAGACGATTGAACACTGAAGCTTTCTTT; cdr3_aa: CASSWDRRLNTEAFF
v_call: TRBV29-1; clone_size: .; d_call: TRBD2; j_call: TRBJ2-1; cdr3_nt: TGCAGCGTTGAAGGGACTAGCGGGGGGGCCTATATCGATGAGCAGTTCTTC; cdr3_aa: CSVEGTSGGAYIDEQFF
v_call: TRBV4-2; clone_size: .; d_call: .; j_call: TRBJ2-3; cdr3_nt: TGTGCCAGCAGCCAAGAAGGGTCTAGCCGGAGCACAGATACGCAGTATTTT; cdr3_aa: CASSQEGSSRSTDTQYF
v_call: TRBV5-4; clone_size: .; d_call: .; j_call: TRBJ1-2; cdr3_nt: TGTGCCAGCAGCTTTACTCAAGCTAACTATGGCTACACCTTC; cdr3_aa: CASSFTQANYGYTF
v_call: TRBV5-1; clone_size: .; d_call: .; j_call: TRBJ1-6; cdr3_nt: TGCGCCAGCAGCCCGACGACAGAGCTTTCACCCCTCCACTTT; cdr3_aa: CASSPTTELSPLHF
v_call: TRBV5-1; clone_size: .; d_call: TRBD1; j_call: TRBJ1-1; cdr3_nt: TGCGCCAGCAGCTTAGGGGGCAGGGGCGGAGGGAACACTGAAGCTTTCTTT; cdr3_aa: CASSLGGRGGGNTEAFF
v_call: TRBV6-6; clone_size: .; d_call: TRBD1; j_call: TRBJ2-7; cdr3_nt: TGTGCCAGCAGGTCACCGGGACAGGGCTCCTACGAGCAGTACTTC; cdr3_aa: CASRSPGQGSYEQYF
v_call: TRBV5-1; clone_size: .; d_call: .; j_call: TRBJ1-3; cdr3_nt: TGCGCCAGCAGCTTGGGCCAAGCGAGCTCTGGAAACACCATATATTTT; cdr3_aa: CASSLGQASSGNTIYF
v_call: TRBV6-5; clone_size: .; d_call: .; j_call: TRBJ2-1; cdr3_nt: TGTGAGGGGCCTATATTCAATGAGCAGTTCTTC; cdr3_aa: CEGPIFNEQFF
v_call: TRBV6-1; clone_size: few; d_call: TRBD1; j_call: TRBJ2-7; cdr3_nt: TGTGCCAGCAGTGAGACAGGGTTCGGTTACGAGCAGTACTTC; cdr3_aa: CASSETGFGYEQYF
v_call: TRBV6-6; clone_size: .; d_call: TRBD1; j_call: TRBJ2-7; cdr3_nt: TGTGCCAGCAGTCCCGATTTTCCGGGACAGGGGTCCGACGAGCAGTACTTC; cdr3_aa: CASSPDFPGQGSDEQYF
v_call: TRBV5-1; clone_size: .; d_call: TRBD1; j_call: TRBJ2-2; cdr3_nt: TGCGCCAGCAGATCGACAGGGGCCTCAAAAACCGGGGAGCTGTTTTTT; cdr3_aa: CASRSTGASKTGELFF
v_call: TRBV5-1; clone_size: .; d_call: TRBD2; j_call: TRBJ2-5; cdr3_nt: TGCGCCAGCAGAGCGACTAGCGCTCGAGGGACCCAGTACTTC; cdr3_aa: CASRATSARGTQYF
v_call: TRBV5-1; clone_size: .; d_call: TRBD2; j_call: TRBJ2-3; cdr3_nt: TGCGCCAGCAGCACGGGACTAGCGGGCCCCTTGGATACGCAGTATTTT; cdr3_aa: CASSTGLAGPLDTQYF
v_call: TRBV5-1; clone_size: .; d_call: .; j_call: TRBJ1-6; cdr3_nt: TGCGCCAGCAGCTTGGGCTCGACAGGTTTAAATTCACCCCTCCACTTT; cdr3_aa: CASSLGSTGLNSPLHF